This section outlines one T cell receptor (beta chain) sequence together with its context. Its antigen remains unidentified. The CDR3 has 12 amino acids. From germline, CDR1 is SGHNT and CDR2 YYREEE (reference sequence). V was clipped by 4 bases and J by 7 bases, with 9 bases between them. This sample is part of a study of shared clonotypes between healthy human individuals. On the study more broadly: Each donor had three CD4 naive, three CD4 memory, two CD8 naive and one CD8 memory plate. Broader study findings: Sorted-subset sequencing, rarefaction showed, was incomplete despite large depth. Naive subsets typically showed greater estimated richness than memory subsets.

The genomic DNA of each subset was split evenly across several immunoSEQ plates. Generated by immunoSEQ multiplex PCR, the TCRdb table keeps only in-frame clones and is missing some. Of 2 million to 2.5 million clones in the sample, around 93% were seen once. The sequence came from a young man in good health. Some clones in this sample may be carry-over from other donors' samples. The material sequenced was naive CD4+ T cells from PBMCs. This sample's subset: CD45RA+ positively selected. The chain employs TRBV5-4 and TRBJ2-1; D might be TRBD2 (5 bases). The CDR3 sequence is CASSGRGNEQFF. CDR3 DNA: TGTGCCAGCAGCGGCCGAGGGAATGAGCAGTTCTTC.